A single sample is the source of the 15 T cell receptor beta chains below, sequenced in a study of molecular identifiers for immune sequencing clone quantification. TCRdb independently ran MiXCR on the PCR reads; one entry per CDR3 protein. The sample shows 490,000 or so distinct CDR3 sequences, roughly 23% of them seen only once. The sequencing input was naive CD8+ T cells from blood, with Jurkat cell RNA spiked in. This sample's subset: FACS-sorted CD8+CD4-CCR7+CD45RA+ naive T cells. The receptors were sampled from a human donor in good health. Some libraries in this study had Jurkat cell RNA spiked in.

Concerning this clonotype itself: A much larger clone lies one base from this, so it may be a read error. DNA for the CDR3: TGTGCCTGGAGTGTCGAGGTGTCCGGGGTTTATGGCTACACCTTC. This codes for CAWSVEVSGVYGYTF. This rearrangement joins TRBV30 to TRBJ1-2; D not certain. Trimming shortened V by 0 bases and J by 5 bases, and 16 bases separated the two germline ends. CDR3 size: 15 residues. CDR1 and CDR2 from the germline V gene are GTSNPN and SVGIG (reference sequence).

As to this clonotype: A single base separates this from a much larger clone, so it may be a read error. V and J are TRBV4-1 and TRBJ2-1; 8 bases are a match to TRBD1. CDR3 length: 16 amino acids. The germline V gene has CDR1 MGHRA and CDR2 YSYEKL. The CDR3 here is CASNQDDRGSYNEQFF. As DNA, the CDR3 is TGCGCCAGCAACCAAGATGACAGGGGATCCTACAATGAGCAGTTCTTC.

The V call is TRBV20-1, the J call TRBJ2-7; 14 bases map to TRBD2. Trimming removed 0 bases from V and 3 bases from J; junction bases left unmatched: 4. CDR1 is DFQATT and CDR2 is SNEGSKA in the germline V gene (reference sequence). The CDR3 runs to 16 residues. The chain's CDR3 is CSAREGTSGSLYEQYF. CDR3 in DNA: TGCAGTGCTAGAGAGGGGACTAGCGGGAGCCTCTACGAGCAGTACTTC.

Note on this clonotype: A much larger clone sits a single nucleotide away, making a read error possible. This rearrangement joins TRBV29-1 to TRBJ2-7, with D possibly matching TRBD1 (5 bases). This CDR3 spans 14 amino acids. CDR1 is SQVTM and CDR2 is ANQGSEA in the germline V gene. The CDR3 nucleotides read TGCAGCGTTGAAGTTGTGGGGCAGGGTTACGAGCAGCACTTC. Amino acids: CSVEVVGQGYEQHF.

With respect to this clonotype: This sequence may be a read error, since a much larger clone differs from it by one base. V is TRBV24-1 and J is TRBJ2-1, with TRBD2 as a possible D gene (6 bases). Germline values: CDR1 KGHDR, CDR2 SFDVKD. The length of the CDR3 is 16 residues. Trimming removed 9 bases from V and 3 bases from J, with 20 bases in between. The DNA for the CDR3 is TGTGCCACCCTTGATCTAGGACCAGCGGGCTACAATGAGCAGTTCTTC. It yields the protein CATLDLGPAGYNEQFF.

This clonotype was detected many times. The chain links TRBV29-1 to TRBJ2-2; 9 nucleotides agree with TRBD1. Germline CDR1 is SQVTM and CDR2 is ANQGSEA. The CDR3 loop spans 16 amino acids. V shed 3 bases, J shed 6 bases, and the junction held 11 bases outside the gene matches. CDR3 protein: CSVDDSGTGSAGELFF. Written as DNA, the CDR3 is TGCAGCGTTGACGACTCCGGGACAGGGTCAGCCGGGGAGCTGTTTTTT.

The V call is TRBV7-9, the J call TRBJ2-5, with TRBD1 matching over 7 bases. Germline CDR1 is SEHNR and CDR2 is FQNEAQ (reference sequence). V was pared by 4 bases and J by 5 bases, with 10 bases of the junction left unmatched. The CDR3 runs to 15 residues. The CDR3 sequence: CASSYRDSGWETQYF. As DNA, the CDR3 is TGTGCCAGCAGCTACCGGGACAGCGGCTGGGAGACCCAGTACTTC.

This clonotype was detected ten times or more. The CDR3 reads CAWSASTGSEQYF. CDR3 nucleotides: TGTGCCTGGAGTGCTTCTACAGGTAGCGAGCAGTACTTC. The V and J genes are TRBV30 and TRBJ2-7; possible D gene TRBD1, 5 bases. Per the germline V gene, CDR1 is GTSNPN and CDR2 is SVGIG (reference sequence). Trimming shortened V by 1 base and J by 6 bases, and 13 bases separated the two germline ends. This CDR3 has 13 residues.

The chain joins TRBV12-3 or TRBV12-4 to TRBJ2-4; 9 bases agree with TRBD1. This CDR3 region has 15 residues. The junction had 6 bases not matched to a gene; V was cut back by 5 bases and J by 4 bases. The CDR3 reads CASSRDRAAKNIQYF. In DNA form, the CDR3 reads TGTGCCAGCAGTCGGGACAGGGCAGCTAAAAACATTCAGTACTTC.

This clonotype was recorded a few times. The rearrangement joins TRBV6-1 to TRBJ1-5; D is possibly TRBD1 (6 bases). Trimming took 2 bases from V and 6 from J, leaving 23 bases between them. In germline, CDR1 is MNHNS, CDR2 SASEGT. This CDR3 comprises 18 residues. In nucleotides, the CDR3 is TGTGCCAGCAGTGAAAGTGGCTTTCGAACAGGGAGTCGTCAGCCCCAGCATTTT. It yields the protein CASSESGFRTGSRQPQHF.

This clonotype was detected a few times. The CDR3, as DNA: TGCAGTTCGTTACCGGGACTAGCGGTGTACAATGAGCAGTTCTTC. Protein: CSSLPGLAVYNEQFF. The chain employs TRBV20-1 and TRBJ2-1; 11 nucleotides agree with TRBD2. Germline V gene sequence: CDR1 DFQATT, CDR2 SNEGSKA (reference sequence). CDR3 length: 15 amino acids. J gave up 4 bases and V 8 bases, and 10 bases lay outside the gene matches.

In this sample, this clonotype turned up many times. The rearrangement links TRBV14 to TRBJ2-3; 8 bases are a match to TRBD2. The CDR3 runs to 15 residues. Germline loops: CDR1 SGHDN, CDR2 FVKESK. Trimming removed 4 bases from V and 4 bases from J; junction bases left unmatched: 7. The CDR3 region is CASSRVGRAPDTQYF. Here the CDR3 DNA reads TGTGCCAGCAGCCGCGTCGGGAGGGCTCCAGATACGCAGTATTTT.

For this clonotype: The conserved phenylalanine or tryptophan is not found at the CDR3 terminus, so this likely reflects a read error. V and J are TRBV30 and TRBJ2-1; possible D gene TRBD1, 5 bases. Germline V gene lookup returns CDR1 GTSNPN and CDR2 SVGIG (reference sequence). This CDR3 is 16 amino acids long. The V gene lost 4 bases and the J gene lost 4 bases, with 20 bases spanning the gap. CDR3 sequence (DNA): TGTGCCTGGATGATACCAAGGGGCTACATGTACAATGAGCAGTTCCTC. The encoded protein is CAWMIPRGYMYNEQFL.

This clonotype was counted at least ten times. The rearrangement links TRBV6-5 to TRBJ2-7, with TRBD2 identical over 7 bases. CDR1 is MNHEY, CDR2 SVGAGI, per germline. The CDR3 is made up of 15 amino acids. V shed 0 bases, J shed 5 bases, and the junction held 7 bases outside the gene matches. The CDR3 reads CASSYSSLGTNEQYF. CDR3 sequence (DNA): TGTGCCAGCAGTTACTCAAGCCTGGGGACTAACGAGCAGTACTTC.

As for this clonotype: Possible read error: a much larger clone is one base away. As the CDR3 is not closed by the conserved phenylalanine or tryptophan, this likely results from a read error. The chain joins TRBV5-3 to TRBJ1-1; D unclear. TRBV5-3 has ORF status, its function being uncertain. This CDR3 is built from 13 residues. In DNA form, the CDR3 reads TGTGCCAGCAGCTTTGGGGTAAGAACTGAAGCTTTCCTT. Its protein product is CASSFGVRTEAFL.